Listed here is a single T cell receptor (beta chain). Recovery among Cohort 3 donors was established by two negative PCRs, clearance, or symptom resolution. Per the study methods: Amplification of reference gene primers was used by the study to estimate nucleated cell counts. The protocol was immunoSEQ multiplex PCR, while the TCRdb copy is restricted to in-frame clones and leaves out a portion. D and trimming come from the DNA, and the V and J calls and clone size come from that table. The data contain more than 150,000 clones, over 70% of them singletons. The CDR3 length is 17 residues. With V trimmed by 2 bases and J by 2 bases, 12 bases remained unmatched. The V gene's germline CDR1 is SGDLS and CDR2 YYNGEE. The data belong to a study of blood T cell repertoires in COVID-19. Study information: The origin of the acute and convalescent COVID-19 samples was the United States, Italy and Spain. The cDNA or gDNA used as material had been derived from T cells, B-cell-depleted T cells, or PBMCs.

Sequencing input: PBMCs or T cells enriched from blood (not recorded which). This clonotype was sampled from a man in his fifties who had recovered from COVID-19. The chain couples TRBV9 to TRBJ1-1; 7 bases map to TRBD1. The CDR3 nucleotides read TGTGCCAGCAGCGTGAGTAGTCCGACAGGGATCAACACTGAAGCTTTCTTT. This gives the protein CASSVSSPTGINTEAFF.